These T cell receptor beta chains were read from a single sample in a study of blood T cells in healthy people across ages. Via MiXCR, TCRdb re-called the 5' RACE reads, giving one row per CDR3 protein. The sample lists 800,000 or so distinct CDR3 sequences, about 62% occurring once. The sequencing sample was made of blood. These TCRs come from a man aged 25 to 45 in good health. CDR3s include the opening cysteine and the closing phenylalanine or tryptophan. A D gene is named only where the DNA matches it firmly. Rows give clone size only sometimes, using once, few, many, or a class for an expanded clone.

j_gene | d_gene | abundance | v_gene | CDR3nt | CDR3aa
TRBJ2-1 | NA | NA | TRBV7-2 | TGTGCCAGCAGCTTAACACCGTCCAGCTCCTACAATGAGCAGTTCTTC | CASSLTPSSSYNEQFF
TRBJ1-1 | NA | NA | TRBV4-3 | TGCGCCAGCAGCCAAGGTGCTGTCGTTCCCCCTGAAGCTTTCTTT | CASSQGAVVPPEAFF
TRBJ2-6 | NA | few | TRBV12-3/TRBV12-4 | TGTGCCAGCCGAGGGAGAACGTGGGCCAACGTCCTGACTTTC | CASRGRTWANVLTF
TRBJ2-5 | NA | few | TRBV6-6 | TGTGCCAGCAGTTACGGGCGGGTTCAAGAGACCCAGTACTTC | CASSYGRVQETQYF
TRBJ1-2 | NA | NA | TRBV6-6 | TGTGCCAGCAGTTACTCATGGGGCTACACCTTC | CASSYSWGYTF
TRBJ1-4 | NA | few | TRBV15 | TGTGCCACCAGCAGAGATGTGGTTGCAACTAATGAAAAACTGTTTTTT | CATSRDVVATNEKLFF
TRBJ1-4 | NA | NA | TRBV18 | TGTGCCAGCTCCCTGGGGGTGGACGGTGAAAAACTGTTTTTT | CASSLGVDGEKLFF
TRBJ2-3 | TRBD1 | NA | TRBV25-1 | TGTGCCAGCAGCGACGGGACAGGGTCTCTAGATACGCAGTATTTT | CASSDGTGSLDTQYF
TRBJ2-7 | NA | NA | TRBV13 | NA | CASSWGGNQPQHFGDGTLSYEQYF
TRBJ2-1 | TRBD1 | once | TRBV29-1 | TGCAGCGCCGGCCCCCGGGACAGCTACAATGAGCAGTTCTTC | CSAGPRDSYNEQFF
TRBJ1-2 | NA | NA | TRBV4-2 | TGTGCCAGCAGCCAAGATGAAAGGACGGATACCTATGGCTACACCTTC | CASSQDERTDTYGYTF
TRBJ1-2 | NA | once | TRBV4-2 | TGTGCCAGCAGCCAGACCGACACGGGAGGCTATGGCTACACCTTC | CASSQTDTGGYGYTF
TRBJ1-4 | TRBD1 | once | TRBV3-1 | TGTGCCAGCAGGGGACGGACAGGGGCGTTTGCAACTAATGAAAAACTGTTTTTT | CASRGRTGAFATNEKLFF